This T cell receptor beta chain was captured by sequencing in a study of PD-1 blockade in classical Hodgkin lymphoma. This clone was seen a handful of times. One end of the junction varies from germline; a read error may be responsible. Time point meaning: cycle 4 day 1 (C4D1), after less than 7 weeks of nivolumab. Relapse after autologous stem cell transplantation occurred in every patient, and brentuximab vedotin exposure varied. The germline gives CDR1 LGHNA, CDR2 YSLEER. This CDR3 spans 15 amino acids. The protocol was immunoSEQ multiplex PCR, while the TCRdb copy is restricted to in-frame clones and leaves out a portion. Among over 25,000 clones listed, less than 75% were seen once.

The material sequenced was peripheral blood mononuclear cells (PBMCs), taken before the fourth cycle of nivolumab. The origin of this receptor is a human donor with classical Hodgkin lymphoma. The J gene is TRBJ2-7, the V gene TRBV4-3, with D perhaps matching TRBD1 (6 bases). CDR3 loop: CASSEEGVSSYEQYF. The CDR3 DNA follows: TGCGCCAGCAGCGAAGAGGGGGTTAGCTCCTACGAGCAGTACTTC.